Below are 29 T cell receptor beta chains sequenced from a single sample in a study of blood T cell repertoires in COVID-19. Sequencing used immunoSEQ multiplex PCR; TCRdb keeps in-frame clones, though not all of them. The data hold about 140,000 clones, with 81% observed a single time. Sequenced sample: peripheral blood. The receptors derive from a human donor in a cohort sampled during active COVID-19.

This rearrangement joins TRBV19 to TRBJ1-5, with D uncertain. The germline V and J ends were trimmed by 3 bases and 0 bases, with 9 bases remaining between them. Germline values: CDR1 LNHDA, CDR2 SQIVND (reference sequence). This CDR3 has 15 amino acids. The CDR3 DNA is TGTGCCAGTAGTATCGGGTATAATAGCAATCAGCCCCAGCATTTT. Translated: CASSIGYNSNQPQHF.

This chain connects TRBV5-1 to TRBJ1-1; 9 nucleotides align to TRBD1. The CDR3 loop spans 18 amino acids. V lost 2 bases, J lost 1 base, and 12 bases stayed unmatched. The germline CDR1 and CDR2 sequences are SGHRS and YFSETQ. CDR3 amino acids: CASSFGSGTGIRNTEAFF. As DNA, the CDR3 is TGCGCCAGCAGCTTCGGGTCCGGGACAGGGATAAGGAACACTGAAGCTTTCTTT.

The V gene is TRBV29-1, the J gene TRBJ1-1, with 7 bases lining up with TRBD1. The trim removed 5 bases at V and 5 bases at J, leaving 8 bases unmatched. The CDR3 has 13 amino acids. Germline loops: CDR1 SQVTM, CDR2 ANQGSEA. The CDR3 DNA reads TGCAGCGTTATTGACAGGGTGGGGACTGAAGCTTTCTTT. Residues: CSVIDRVGTEAFF.

This clone was counted between two and nine times. This sequence joins TRBV7-2 and TRBJ2-2; 7 bases map to TRBD1. CDR1 SGHTA and CDR2 FQGNSA come from the germline V gene. The V and J ends lost 2 bases and 6 bases, in that order; junction bases with no gene match: 3. The CDR3 spans 14 residues. This chain's CDR3 is CASSLFQGAGELFF. The CDR3 DNA follows: TGTGCCAGCAGCTTATTCCAGGGGGCCGGGGAGCTGTTTTTT. Full variable domain (outside the CDR3, taken from reference TRBV7-2 and TRBJ2-2): GAGVSQSPSNKVTEKGKDVELRCDPISGHTALYWYRQSLGQGLEFLIYFQGNSAPDKSGLPSDRFSAERTGGSVSTLTIQRTQQEDSAVYLCASSLFQGAGELFFGEGSRLTVL.

This chain uses TRBV12-3 or TRBV12-4 with TRBJ2-3; no reliable D call. Trimming removed 6 bases from V and 5 bases from J, with 9 bases in between. CDR3 size: 12 residues. The CDR3 bases are TGTGCCAGCAGCCTTCGCGGAGATACGCAGTATTTT. This sequence encodes CASSLRGDTQYF.

This clone was observed a handful of times. The chain carries TRBV19 and TRBJ1-1, with TRBD1 identical over 7 bases. CDR3 length: 15 amino acids. CDR1 LNHDA and CDR2 SQIVND come from the germline V gene (reference sequence). V lost 6 bases, J lost 0 bases, and 7 bases stayed unmatched. CDR3 sequence reads: CASRRQGSMNTEAFF. The CDR3 region has the DNA TGTGCCAGTAGGAGACAGGGATCAATGAACACTGAAGCTTTCTTT.

The chain employs TRBV4-1 and TRBJ2-7; the match to TRBD2 covers 10 bases. The CDR3 is 16 amino acids. Germline V gives CDR1 MGHRA, CDR2 YSYEKL. V gave up 0 bases and J gave up 2 bases; unmatched junction bases: 4. CDR3 residues: CASSQDILAGTYEQYF. CDR3 DNA: TGCGCCAGCAGCCAAGATATACTAGCGGGAACCTACGAGCAGTACTTC.

The rearrangement links TRBV7-7 to TRBJ2-1, with 9 bases matching TRBD2. The V segment lost 2 bases and the J segment 4 bases; nucleotides outside the gene matches: 9. Germline V CDR1 and CDR2: SSHAT, FNYEAQ (reference sequence). There are 17 residues in the CDR3. Here the CDR3 DNA reads TGTGCCAGCAGCTTATCCCCAGCGGGAGGCCTTTACAATGAGCAGTTCTTC. Translation: CASSLSPAGGLYNEQFF.

The chain combines TRBV28 with TRBJ1-4; 8 positions match TRBD1. Looked up from germline, CDR1 is MDHEN and CDR2 is SYDVKM. V trimming: 6 bases; J trimming: 8 bases; junction bases outside the gene matches: 8. The CDR3 runs to 14 residues. The CDR3 sequence: CASREGTGKEKLFF. The CDR3 nucleotides are TGTGCCAGCAGAGAAGGGACAGGAAAAGAAAAACTGTTTTTT.

In this sample, this clone turned up once. The CDR3 loop is CASSPGADTQYF. Here the CDR3 DNA reads TGTGCCAGCAGCCCAGGGGCAGATACGCAGTATTTT. The rearrangement joins TRBV7-9 to TRBJ2-3, with D possibly being TRBD1 (6 bases). The CDR3 is made up of 12 amino acids. Trimming took off 5 bases at V and 4 bases at J, with 7 bases between the two ends. Per germline, CDR1 SEHNR and CDR2 FQNEAQ (reference sequence).

V is TRBV25-1 and J is TRBJ1-1; the match to TRBD1 covers 7 bases. CDR1 and CDR2 from the germline V gene are MGHDK and SYGVNS. Trimming took 3 bases from V and 7 from J; bases not matched to a gene: 11. The CDR3 runs to 15 residues. The DNA of the CDR3 is TGTGCCAGCAGTGATGTGGGCCGGGACAGCTTTGAAGCTTTCTTT. Its translation is CASSDVGRDSFEAFF.

The rearrangement joins TRBV28 to TRBJ1-4, with TRBD1 matching 10 bases. The CDR3 sequence is 16 residues long. V shed 5 bases and J 5 bases; nucleotides not matched to a gene: 8. The germline V gene has CDR1 MDHEN and CDR2 SYDVKM. The CDR3 protein is CASSTRGTGVNEKLFF. CDR3 nucleotide sequence: TGTGCCAGCAGTACCAGAGGGACAGGGGTAAATGAAAAACTGTTTTTT. Based on the CDR3 plus reference TRBV28 and TRBJ1-4, the full variable domain is DVKVTQSSRYLVKRTGEKVFLECVQDMDHENMFWYRQDPGLGLRLIYFSYDVKMKEKGDIPEGYSVSREKKERFSLILESASTNQTSMYLCASSTRGTGVNEKLFFGSGTQLSVL.

In this sample, this clone turned up a few times. The chain recombines TRBV6-2 or TRBV6-3 with TRBJ2-7, with 10 bases matching TRBD1. V trimming: 0 bases; J trimming: 2 bases; junction bases outside the gene matches: 7. The germline gives CDR1 MNHEY, CDR2 SVGEGT. CDR3 length: 17 residues. The CDR3 coding sequence is TGTGCCAGCAGTTACTCGGTGGCCGGGACAGGGGCCTACGAGCAGTACTTC. Translation gives CASSYSVAGTGAYEQYF.

In this sample, this clone turned up a few times. J is TRBJ1-2 and V is TRBV18; D is undetermined. The germline V and J ends were trimmed by 3 bases and 2 bases, with 13 bases remaining between them. The germline V gene encodes CDR1 KGHSH and CDR2 LQKENI. There are 15 residues in the CDR3. The DNA for the CDR3 is TGTGCCAGCTCACCCCGGGGTGCTCAGAACTATGGCTACACCTTC. It is translated as CASSPRGAQNYGYTF.

The V call is TRBV9, the J call TRBJ2-1; 8 bases are shared with TRBD2. The CDR3 sequence is 16 residues long. The ends lost 0 bases at V and 4 bases at J; junction bases unmatched: 6. Germline CDR1 reads SGDLS; CDR2 reads YYNGEE. The CDR3 sequence is CASSVGGLVAYNEQFF. The CDR3 nucleotides read TGTGCCAGCAGCGTAGGGGGACTAGTAGCTTACAATGAGCAGTTCTTC.

The J gene is TRBJ2-7, the V gene TRBV6-6, with 8 positions matching TRBD1. This CDR3 spans 15 amino acids. The germline CDR1 and CDR2 sequences are MNHNY and SVGAGI (reference sequence). Germline trimming cut 6 bases from V and 1 base from J; bases unmatched to any gene: 8. CDR3 region: CASSPPGTGSYEQYF. Written as DNA, the CDR3 is TGTGCCAGCAGCCCTCCCGGGACAGGATCCTACGAGCAGTACTTC.

The chain joins TRBV6-5 to TRBJ2-7; 9 nucleotides align to TRBD2. The ends lost 5 bases at V and 0 bases at J; junction bases unmatched: 5. The CDR3 has 15 residues. Germline V gives CDR1 MNHEY, CDR2 SVGAGI. The CDR3 sequence: CASSRTSVDSYEQYF. Written as DNA, the CDR3 is TGTGCCAGCAGTCGGACTAGCGTAGACTCCTACGAGCAGTACTTC.

The chain employs TRBV7-2 and TRBJ1-2; 8 nucleotides agree with TRBD1. V lost 0 bases to trimming and J lost 5 bases; unmatched junction nucleotides: 8. In germline, CDR1 is SGHTA, CDR2 FQGNSA. This CDR3 contains 16 residues. In DNA form, the CDR3 reads TGTGCCAGCAGCTTAGCCGGACAGGGCGGAGGTTATGGCTACACCTTC. It translates to CASSLAGQGGGYGYTF.

This chain connects TRBV24-1 to TRBJ2-2; 9 bases line up with TRBD2. In germline, CDR1 is KGHDR, CDR2 SFDVKD. V trimming: 3 bases; J trimming: 0 bases; junction bases outside the gene matches: 1. The CDR3 extends over 16 amino acids. CDR3 loop: CATSDGLATNTGELFF. CDR3 bases: TGTGCCACCAGTGATGGACTAGCGACGAACACCGGGGAGCTGTTTTTT.

V usage is TRBV25-1 and J usage is TRBJ1-2; D is perhaps TRBD1 (6 bases). The CDR3 totals 15 residues. Germline loops: CDR1 MGHDK, CDR2 SYGVNS. Trimming pared 4 bases from V and 3 bases from J, leaving 15 bases between. The CDR3 coding sequence is TGTGCCAGCAGTGGGGCGATGACAGGCTACTATGGCTACACCTTC. Its protein product is CASSGAMTGYYGYTF.

The genes are TRBV5-6 and TRBJ1-4; 10 bases agree with TRBD1. The CDR3 is 18 amino acids. Germline V lookup: CDR1 SGHDT, CDR2 YYEEEE. Germline trimming cut 4 bases from V and 6 bases from J; bases unmatched to any gene: 15. This CDR3 reads CASSLDRGVRVLDEKLFF. As DNA, the CDR3 is TGTGCCAGCAGCCTGGACAGGGGGGTTCGGGTACTGGATGAAAAACTGTTTTTT.

The rearrangement uses TRBV27 and TRBJ2-2; TRBD1 might be the D (5 bases). This CDR3 comprises 15 residues. Germline V gene lookup returns CDR1 MNHEY and CDR2 SMNVEV (reference sequence). V lost 8 bases and J lost 0, with 13 bases in between. CDR3 region: CASFTGSANTGELFF. CDR3 nucleotides: TGTGCCAGCTTTACAGGATCCGCGAACACCGGGGAGCTGTTTTTT.

This chain joins TRBV28 and TRBJ2-7; D is possibly TRBD2 (5 bases). V was clipped by 8 bases and J by 3 bases, with 8 bases between them. Germline values: CDR1 MDHEN, CDR2 SYDVKM. The CDR3 extends over 11 amino acids. The CDR3 sequence: CASPRGYEQYF. CDR3 coding DNA: TGTGCCAGCCCCCGGGGCTACGAGCAGTACTTC.

The chain combines TRBV7-6 with TRBJ2-7, with 14 bases fitting TRBD2. This CDR3 is built from 18 residues. Per germline, CDR1 SGHVS and CDR2 FNYEAQ. V gave up 5 bases and J gave up 1 base; unmatched junction bases: 10. CDR3 coding DNA: TGTGCCAGCAGCCGACTAGCGGGAGGGCCCGCCAATTCCTACGAGCAGTACTTC. This sequence encodes CASSRLAGGPANSYEQYF.

This clone occurred a few times. J is TRBJ2-1 and V is TRBV4-2, with TRBD1 matching over 7 bases. CDR1 LGHNA and CDR2 YNFKEQ come from the germline V gene. This CDR3 contains 12 residues. Trimming at V came to 4 bases and at J to 6 bases, leaving 0 bases not matched to a gene. CDR3 DNA: TGTGCCAGCAGCCCAGGGGGCAATGAGCAGTTCTTC. This encodes CASSPGGNEQFF.

This clone occurred a few times. This rearrangement joins TRBV15 to TRBJ2-7; D is possibly TRBD1 (7 bases). The germline V gene has CDR1 LNHNV and CDR2 YYDKDF (reference sequence). V lost 0 bases and J 3 bases, leaving 15 bases between the germline ends. The CDR3 is 16 residues long. CDR3 sequence: CATSRDLGRGDYEQYF. CDR3 bases: TGTGCCACCAGCAGAGATCTGGGCAGGGGGGACTACGAGCAGTACTTC.

This clone was found a few times. This sequence joins TRBV29-1 and TRBJ1-1; TRBD1 matches at 8 bases. Trimming cost V 7 bases and J 4 bases; bases outside gene matches: 8. CDR1 and CDR2 from the germline V gene are SQVTM and ANQGSEA. The CDR3 is 13 residues long. The CDR3 nucleotides read TGCAGCGGACGACAGGGGCTGGTCACTGAAGCTTTCTTT. The encoded protein is CSGRQGLVTEAFF.

The rearrangement links TRBV5-1 to TRBJ1-2, with TRBD1 matching 7 bases. Losses at the gene ends were 4 bases for V and 8 bases for J; bases not matched to a gene: 20. This CDR3 spans 17 amino acids. The germline V gene encodes CDR1 SGHRS and CDR2 YFSETQ. The CDR3 nucleotides are TGCGCCAGCAGCCTTGGGACAGTAGGGGCGGAGAGTATCGGCTACACCTTC. It is translated as CASSLGTVGAESIGYTF.

The chain uses TRBV19 and TRBJ2-1, with TRBD2 matching 12 bases. This CDR3 is built from 15 residues. The V gene's germline CDR1 is LNHDA and CDR2 SQIVND (reference sequence). The J segment lost 6 bases and the V segment lost 10 bases, leaving 10 bases of the junction unmatched. CDR3 loop: CATRLAGEAGNEQFF. CDR3 in DNA: TGTGCCACCCGACTAGCGGGAGAAGCTGGCAATGAGCAGTTCTTC.